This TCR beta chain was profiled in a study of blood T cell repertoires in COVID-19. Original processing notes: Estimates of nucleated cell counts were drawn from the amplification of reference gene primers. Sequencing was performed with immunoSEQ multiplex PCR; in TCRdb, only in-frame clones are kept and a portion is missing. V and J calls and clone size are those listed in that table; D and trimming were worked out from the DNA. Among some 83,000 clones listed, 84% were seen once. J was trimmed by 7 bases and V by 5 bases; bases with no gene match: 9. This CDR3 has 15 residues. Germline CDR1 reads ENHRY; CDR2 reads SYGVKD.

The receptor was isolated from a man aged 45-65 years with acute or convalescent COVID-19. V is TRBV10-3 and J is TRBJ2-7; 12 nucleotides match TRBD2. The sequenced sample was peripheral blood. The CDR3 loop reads CAISSTSGSLLEQYF. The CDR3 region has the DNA TGTGCCATCAGTTCGACTAGCGGGAGCCTCCTGGAGCAGTACTTC.